Presented here are 23 T cell receptor beta chains from one specimen sequenced in a study of blood T cell repertoires in COVID-19. Some clones are missing from TCRdb's copy, which holds only in-frame ones; the method was immunoSEQ multiplex PCR. The data contain roughly 70,000 clones, about 70% of them singletons. The sample consisted of peripheral blood. Receptors were obtained from a man aged 55 to 70 with acute or convalescent COVID-19.

V usage is TRBV5-4 and J usage is TRBJ2-3, with 10 bases matching TRBD2. V lost 4 bases to trimming and J lost 4 bases; unmatched junction nucleotides: 12. This CDR3 region has 17 residues. CDR1 is SGHNT, CDR2 YYREEE, per germline (reference sequence). CDR3 bases: TGTGCCAGCAGCCGCATAGCGGTAGCGGGGGGCCCAGATACGCAGTATTTT. It encodes CASSRIAVAGGPDTQYF.

The V call is TRBV2, the J call TRBJ1-1; 8 bases line up with TRBD1. CDR3 length equals 13 residues. J lost 4 bases, V lost 8 bases, and 6 bases had no gene match. Germline V gives CDR1 SNHLY, CDR2 FYNNEI. CDR3 bases: TGTGCCAGCGTCGGACAGGGAGGCACTGAAGCTTTCTTT. It codes for CASVGQGGTEAFF.

This chain links TRBV12-3 or TRBV12-4 with TRBJ1-1; no clear D. Trimming removed 5 bases from V and 2 bases from J, with 6 bases in between. CDR3 length: 12 residues. CDR3 sequence (DNA): TGTGCCAGCAGTCCAGAAAACACTGAAGCTTTCTTT. It yields the protein CASSPENTEAFF.

V gene TRBV24-1 combines with J gene TRBJ2-1; D is perhaps TRBD1 (6 bases). There are 15 residues in the CDR3. The germline gives CDR1 KGHDR, CDR2 SFDVKD. The V and J ends lost 2 bases and 7 bases respectively, with 14 bases between them. CDR3 sequence (DNA): TGTGCCACCAGTGATTATGCCCCAGGGGTTAATGAGCAGTTCTTC. Its protein is CATSDYAPGVNEQFF.

The rearrangement joins TRBV15 to TRBJ2-7; D ambiguous. V lost 0 bases and J 4 bases, leaving 13 bases between the germline ends. This CDR3 has 15 amino acids. Germline V gene data show CDR1 as LNHNV and CDR2 as YYDKDF (reference sequence). CDR3 sequence (DNA): TGTGCCACCAGCAGAGATCCTACGTCGTCGTACGAGCAGTACTTC. It codes for CATSRDPTSSYEQYF.

In its sample, this clone was seen many times. V is TRBV18 and J is TRBJ2-2, with 8 bases that match TRBD1. The CDR3 has 15 amino acids. Trimming cost V 5 bases and J 6 bases; bases outside gene matches: 8. Germline CDR1 and CDR2: KGHSH and LQKENI. The CDR3 sequence is CASSSGQGGSGELFF. The CDR3 DNA follows: TGTGCCAGCTCATCCGGACAGGGAGGATCCGGGGAGCTGTTTTTT.

This clone has only one observation. V gene TRBV2 combines with J gene TRBJ2-5; no clear D gene. CDR3 size: 11 residues. The V and J ends lost 6 bases and 2 bases respectively, with 4 bases between them. Per the germline V gene, CDR1 is SNHLY and CDR2 is FYNNEI. The CDR3 DNA follows: TGTGCCAGCAGCCAGCAAGAGACCCAGTACTTC. Its translation is CASSQQETQYF.

The rearrangement joins TRBV6-5 to TRBJ2-7, with TRBD1 matching 7 bases. CDR3 length: 13 residues. Per the germline V gene, CDR1 is MNHEY and CDR2 is SVGAGI. The J segment lost 3 bases and the V segment lost 6 bases, leaving 5 bases of the junction unmatched. In DNA, the CDR3 is TGTGCCAGCAGCAGGGACAGCTACTACGAGCAGTACGTC. Translation gives CASSRDSYYEQYV.

This clone has only one observation. The rearrangement links TRBV5-1 to TRBJ2-1; 7 bases line up with TRBD1. The J segment lost 5 bases and the V segment lost 2 bases, leaving 10 bases of the junction unmatched. Per germline, CDR1 SGHRS and CDR2 YFSETQ. The CDR3 sequence is 16 residues long. As DNA, the CDR3 is TGCGCCAGCAGCTTACAGCCAGGGGGTGGGAACAATGAGCAGTTCTTC. Protein: CASSLQPGGGNNEQFF.

This chain joins TRBV9 and TRBJ1-2, with 7 bases identical to TRBD1. V was pared by 5 bases and J by 2 bases, with 12 bases of the junction left unmatched. Germline V gene sequence: CDR1 SGDLS, CDR2 YYNGEE. This CDR3 is built from 16 residues. For the CDR3, the DNA is TGTGCCAGCAGTGAAAGAGGGACAGCATGGAACTATGGCTACACCTTC. This sequence encodes CASSERGTAWNYGYTF.

This clone is termed medium-sized. The rearrangement links TRBV5-1 to TRBJ2-5; no firm D call. Germline CDR1 SGHRS, CDR2 YFSETQ. The CDR3 extends over 13 amino acids. V was shortened by 1 base and J by 3 bases, with 7 bases between the two germline ends. CDR3 residues: CASSLSVKETQYF. The CDR3 bases are TGCGCCAGCAGCTTGTCGGTGAAAGAGACCCAGTACTTC.

V is TRBV6-5 and J is TRBJ2-1; possibly TRBD2 for D (6 bases). CDR3 size: 14 residues. Germline values: CDR1 MNHEY, CDR2 SVGAGI. The V gene lost 6 bases and the J gene lost 5 bases, with 14 bases spanning the gap. CDR3 nucleotide sequence: TGTGCCAGCAGCCGGGGGACGCGTCACAATGAGCAGTTCTTC. Translation: CASSRGTRHNEQFF.

This CDR3 reads CASLERQPYNYGYTF. The CDR3 DNA is TGTGCCAGCCTCGAGAGACAGCCTTACAACTATGGCTACACCTTC. The rearrangement uses TRBV2 and TRBJ1-2, with D perhaps matching TRBD1 (5 bases). Germline CDR1 is SNHLY and CDR2 is FYNNEI. V shed 8 bases and J shed 2 bases, with 18 bases lying between them. The CDR3 has 15 amino acids.

This clone has only a few counts. The chain uses TRBV25-1 and TRBJ2-5; TRBD2 agrees at 7 bases. Germline CDR1 and CDR2: MGHDK and SYGVNS. Unmatched junction bases numbered 12, after V lost 6 bases and J lost 2 bases. This CDR3 has 16 residues. The CDR3 loop is CASSPPVREGQETQYF. The DNA for the CDR3 is TGTGCCAGCAGCCCCCCCGTTAGGGAGGGTCAAGAGACCCAGTACTTC.

This clone was seen once. The genes are TRBV5-5 and TRBJ1-2; 8 nucleotides agree with TRBD1. This CDR3 spans 15 amino acids. Unmatched junction bases numbered 8, after V lost 0 bases and J lost 7 bases. Germline loops: CDR1 SGHKS, CDR2 YYEKEE (reference sequence). The CDR3 DNA reads TGTGCCAGCAGCTTGGCGTCCACAGGGGGGGGTGGCTACACCTTC. It yields the protein CASSLASTGGGGYTF.

CDR3 in DNA: TGTGCCAGCAGTCCCTCTCAGCGGGGGGTCTACGAGCAGTACTTC. Residues: CASSPSQRGVYEQYF. The chain joins TRBV6-5 to TRBJ2-7, with 9 bases lining up with TRBD2. Per germline, CDR1 MNHEY and CDR2 SVGAGI. This CDR3 has 15 residues. With V trimmed by 5 bases and J by 3 bases, 8 bases remained unmatched.

The chain is built from TRBV11-3 and TRBJ2-3; the match to TRBD2 covers 10 bases. Germline V gene sequence: CDR1 SGHNT, CDR2 YENEEA. The CDR3 length is 16 residues. V trimming: 1 base; J trimming: 6 bases; junction bases outside the gene matches: 7. In nucleotides, the CDR3 is TGTGCCAGCAGCTTAGGGGCTAGCGGGAGTTCCGATACGCAGTATTTT. Its protein is CASSLGASGSSDTQYF.

Here the CDR3 DNA reads TGCGCCAGCAGCTGGACTAGCGGCTTCACAGATACGCAGTATTTT. Residues: CASSWTSGFTDTQYF. This rearrangement joins TRBV5-1 to TRBJ2-3; 10 bases agree with TRBD2. Germline loops: CDR1 SGHRS, CDR2 YFSETQ. V dropped 3 bases and J dropped 2; count of bases not matched to a gene: 3. The CDR3 runs to 15 residues.

The gene calls are TRBV5-4 and TRBJ2-5, with 8 bases lining up with TRBD2. The CDR3 runs 15 residues. The germline gives CDR1 SGHNT, CDR2 YYREEE (reference sequence). The junction had 8 bases not matched to a gene; V was cut back by 4 bases and J by 3 bases. CDR3 protein: CASSVGRAGEETQYF. CDR3 coding DNA: TGTGCCAGCAGCGTCGGGAGGGCAGGGGAAGAGACCCAGTACTTC.

The J gene is TRBJ2-7, the V gene TRBV28, with 10 bases matching TRBD2. Trimming removed 5 bases from V and 4 bases from J; junction bases left unmatched: 8. The length of the CDR3 is 15 residues. Germline V gene data show CDR1 as MDHEN and CDR2 as SYDVKM. Here the CDR3 DNA reads TGTGCCAGCAGTCCCCCAGCGGGAGGGAATTACGAGCAGTACTTC. Amino acids: CASSPPAGGNYEQYF.

The table lists this clone with a few counts. In nucleotides, the CDR3 is TGCGCCAGCAGCCGGACAGGGGGCTCGAACACTGAAGCTTTCTTT. It codes for CASSRTGGSNTEAFF. The chain uses TRBV4-1 and TRBJ1-1; 11 bases line up with TRBD1. Germline V CDR1 and CDR2: MGHRA, YSYEKL. J gave up 1 base and V 4 bases, and 2 bases lay outside the gene matches. The CDR3 covers 15 residues.

The table lists this clone with a count of one. The chain carries TRBV30 and TRBJ2-4; no reliable D call. V lost 3 bases and J lost 3, with 6 bases in between. Germline-derived CDR1 and CDR2 are GTSNPN and SVGIG (reference sequence). CDR3 length: 12 residues. CDR3 sequence: CAWSSIKNIQYF. The CDR3 bases are TGTGCCTGGAGCAGTATCAAAAACATTCAGTACTTC.

The chain employs TRBV19 and TRBJ2-3; 7 bases are shared with TRBD2. Per germline, CDR1 LNHDA and CDR2 SQIVND (reference sequence). This CDR3 is 17 amino acids long. The V and J ends lost 4 bases and 2 bases, in that order; junction bases with no gene match: 12. CDR3 in amino acids: CASSTSPGGGVTDTQYF. CDR3 nucleotides: TGTGCCAGTAGTACCAGCCCGGGCGGGGGAGTCACAGATACGCAGTATTTT. The full variable domain, rest sourced from reference TRBV19 and TRBJ2-3, is DGGITQSPKYLFRKEGQNVTLSCEQNLNHDAMYWYRQDPGQGLRLIYYSQIVNDFQKGDIAEGYSVSREKKESFPLTVTSAQKNPTAFYLCASSTSPGGGVTDTQYFGPGTRLTVL.